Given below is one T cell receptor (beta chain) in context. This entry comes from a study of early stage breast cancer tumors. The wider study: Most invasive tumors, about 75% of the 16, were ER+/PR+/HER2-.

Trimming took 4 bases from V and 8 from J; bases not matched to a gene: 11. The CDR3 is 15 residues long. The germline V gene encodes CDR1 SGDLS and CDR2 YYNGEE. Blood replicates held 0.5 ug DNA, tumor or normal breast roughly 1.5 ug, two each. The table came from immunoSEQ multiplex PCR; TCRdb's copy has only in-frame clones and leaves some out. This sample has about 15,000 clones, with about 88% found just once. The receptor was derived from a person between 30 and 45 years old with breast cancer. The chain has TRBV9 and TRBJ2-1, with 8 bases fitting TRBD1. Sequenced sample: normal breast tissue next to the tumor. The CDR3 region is CASSPRGQGDYEQFF. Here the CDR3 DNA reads TGTGCCAGCAGCCCTCGCGGACAGGGAGATTATGAGCAGTTCTTC.